This entry describes one TCR beta chain. Its antigen is unknown. The entry originates in a study of vaccination and CD4 T cells after COVID-19. Study context: At a median around 72 days (range 14 to 241) after dose two, post-vaccine samples were obtained.

Cultured CD4+ T cells had their DNA profiled by the Oncomine TCR Beta short-read assay. MiXCR, run by TCRdb on the PCR reads, gives a single entry per CDR3 protein. The data show 25,000 to 30,000 distinct CDR3 sequences, about 60% seen once. Trimming took 1 base from V and 7 from J, leaving 16 bases between them. Germline assignment: CDR1 LNHNV and CDR2 YYDKDF (reference sequence). There are 15 residues in the CDR3. The treatment was: roughly nine-day PBMC culture with coronavirus spike peptide pools or control peptides (ViraFEST assay). The TCR sequence derives from a human donor who received a COVID-19 vaccine. The sample consisted of CD4+ T cells from blood, cultured in vitro, taken after SARS-CoV-2 vaccination. V usage is TRBV15 and J usage is TRBJ1-2, with D maybe TRBD1 (5 bases). CDR3 nucleotides: TGTGCCACCAGCAGAGCACCAGTCGCTGGGGGTGGCTACACCTTC. Its translation is CATSRAPVAGGGYTF.